The rows below give T cell receptor beta chains drawn from one sample of a study of blood T cell repertoires in COVID-19. Here immunoSEQ multiplex PCR was the method, and the copy in TCRdb shows in-frame clones only, minus some. The sample holds around 200,000 clones; around nine tenths are singletons and the top ten take roughly 6.2%. The specimen sequenced was peripheral blood. These receptor sequences come from a man between 60 and 70 years old who had recovered from COVID-19. Both conserved end residues are part of each CDR3. The order of the fields is J gene, clone size, V gene, D gene, CDR3 protein, CDR3 DNA. A D gene is named only where the DNA matches it firmly. Clone size is not always given. Where it is, it says once, few, many or a class for expanded clones.

>TRBJ1-3|NA|TRBV29-1|NA
CSVEGSSGNTIYF
TGCAGCGTTGAGGGCAGCTCTGGAAACACCATATATTTT
>TRBJ2-7|NA|TRBV5-1|TRBD1
CASSSGQGSSYEQYF
TGCGCCAGCAGCTCCGGACAGGGAAGCTCCTACGAGCAGTACTTC
>TRBJ1-2|NA|TRBV4-1|NA
CASSQDPNGSGYTF
TGCGCCAGCAGCCAAGATCCCAATGGCTCTGGCTACACCTTC
>TRBJ2-1|NA|TRBV6-4|TRBD2
CASSDLGLAGKQFF
TGTGCCAGCAGTGATTTGGGACTAGCGGGGAAGCAGTTCTTC
>TRBJ2-7|NA|TRBV6-5|TRBD2
CASCSSGGYEQYF
TGTGCCAGCTGTTCCAGCGGGGGTTACGAGCAGTACTTC
>TRBJ2-2|NA|TRBV18|TRBD1
CASSPPAGGRGTGELFF
TGTGCCAGCTCACCCCCCGCAGGGGGCCGGGGCACCGGGGAGCTGTTTTTT
>TRBJ1-3|NA|TRBV9|NA
CASSVVDSTSGNTIYF
TGTGCCAGCAGCGTAGTCGACAGCACCTCTGGAAACACCATATATTTT
>TRBJ2-3|NA|TRBV7-2|TRBD2
CASSLNGGKGDTQYF
TGTGCCAGCAGCTTAAACGGGGGGAAAGGGGATACGCAGTATTTT
>TRBJ1-5|once|TRBV5-1|TRBD1
CASSPQGARNQPQHF
TGCGCCAGCAGCCCTCAGGGGGCCCGCAATCAGCCCCAGCATTTT
>TRBJ2-1|NA|TRBV28|NA
CASSLTSNEQFF
TGTGCCAGCAGTTTAACGAGCAATGAGCAGTTCTTC
>TRBJ2-1|NA|TRBV2|TRBD1
CASSENRQGSYNEQFF
TGTGCCAGCAGTGAAAATAGACAGGGCTCCTACAATGAGCAGTTCTTC
>TRBJ2-7|NA|TRBV29-1|NA
CSVELYSYEQYF
TGCAGCGTTGAACTCTATTCCTACGAGCAGTACTTC
>TRBJ2-4|NA|TRBV28|NA
CASSPDRRLNIQYF
TGTGCCAGCAGTCCGGACAGAAGACTAAACATTCAGTACTTC
>TRBJ2-7|NA|TRBV9|TRBD2
CASSVGRERLGEQYF
TGTGCCAGCAGCGTAGGGCGGGAGCGTCTAGGCGAGCAGTACTTC
>TRBJ2-5|NA|TRBV15|NA
CATSRDRAETQYF
TGTGCCACCAGCAGAGATCGCGCGGAGACCCAGTACTTC
>TRBJ1-1|NA|TRBV3-1/TRBV3-2|NA
CASSQDKYRAFF
TGTGCCAGCAGCCAAGATAAATATAGAGCTTTCTTT
>TRBJ2-7|NA|TRBV6-5|TRBD1
CASRGTGGSEQYF
TGTGCCAGCAGGGGGACAGGGGGGTCCGAGCAGTACTTC
>TRBJ1-2|NA|TRBV2|NA
CASSPRIGGYTF
TGTGCCAGCAGCCCGAGGATTGGGGGCTACACCTTC
>TRBJ2-3|once|TRBV9|TRBD2
CASSVRPTAGATDTQYF
TGTGCCAGCAGCGTAAGACCCACAGCGGGAGCCACAGATACGCAGTATTTT
>TRBJ2-1|once|TRBV7-6|TRBD2
CASSSPGLAGGPGYNEQFF
TGTGCCAGCAGCTCCCCGGGACTAGCGGGAGGGCCGGGGTACAATGAGCAGTTCTTC
>TRBJ2-7|NA|TRBV2|TRBD1
CASSGTGPEQYF
TGTGCCAGCAGTGGGACAGGTCCCGAGCAGTACTTC
>TRBJ1-5|NA|TRBV19|NA
CASSIQVNQPQHF
TGTGCCAGTAGTATACAGGTCAATCAGCCCCAGCATTTT
>TRBJ2-2|NA|TRBV2|NA
CASSTSSATGELFF
TGTGCCAGCAGTACTAGCTCCGCTACCGGGGAGCTGTTTTTT
>TRBJ2-1|NA|TRBV9|TRBD2
CASSPWDLAGVYNEQFF
TGTGCCAGCAGCCCCTGGGATCTAGCGGGAGTTTACAATGAGCAGTTCTTC
>TRBJ2-7|NA|TRBV5-4|TRBD2
CASSPSPAGVTLEQYF
TGTGCCAGCAGCCCTTCCCCAGCGGGGGTCACGCTAGAGCAGTACTTC
>TRBJ2-7|NA|TRBV18|TRBD2
CASSPPWASGNSYEQYF
TGTGCCAGCTCACCACCGTGGGCTAGCGGAAACTCCTACGAGCAGTACTTC
>TRBJ2-1|NA|TRBV7-9|TRBD2
CASSLGGSGGLREQFF
TGTGCCAGCAGCTTAGGGGGTAGCGGGGGTCTGAGGGAGCAGTTCTTC
>TRBJ2-5|NA|TRBV6-2/TRBV6-3|TRBD2
CASSYSSGAAGTQYF
TGTGCCAGCAGTTATTCTAGCGGGGCCGCGGGGACCCAGTACTTC
>TRBJ2-5|NA|TRBV27|TRBD1
CASSLKGQSQETQYF
TGTGCCAGCAGTTTAAAGGGACAGAGCCAAGAGACCCAGTACTTC
>TRBJ2-5|NA|TRBV6-5|NA
CASTQETQYF
TGTGCCAGCACGCAAGAGACCCAGTACTTC
>TRBJ1-2|NA|TRBV6-1|NA
CASSEGRGVYGYTF
TGTGCCAGCAGTGAAGGGAGGGGCGTTTATGGCTACACCTTC